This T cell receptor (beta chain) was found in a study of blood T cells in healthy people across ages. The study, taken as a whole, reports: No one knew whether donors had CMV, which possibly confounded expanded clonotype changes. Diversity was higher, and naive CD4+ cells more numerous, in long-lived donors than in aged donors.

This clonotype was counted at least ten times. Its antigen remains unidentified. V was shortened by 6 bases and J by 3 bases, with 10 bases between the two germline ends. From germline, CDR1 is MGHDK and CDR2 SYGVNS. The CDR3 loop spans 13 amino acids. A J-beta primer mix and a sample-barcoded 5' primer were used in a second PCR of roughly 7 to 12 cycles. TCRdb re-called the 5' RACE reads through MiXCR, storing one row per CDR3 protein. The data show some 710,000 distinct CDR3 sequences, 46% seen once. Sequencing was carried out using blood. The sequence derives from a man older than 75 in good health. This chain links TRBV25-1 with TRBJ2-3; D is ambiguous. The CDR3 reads CASSPLTTDTQYF. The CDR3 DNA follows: TGTGCCAGCAGCCCCCTTACAACAGATACGCAGTATTTT.